A single sample gave rise to the 23 T cell receptor beta chains below, sequenced in a study of somatic mutations in cytotoxic T cells in rheumatoid arthritis. The protocol was immunoSEQ multiplex PCR, while the TCRdb copy is restricted to in-frame clones and leaves out a portion. The sample comprises 5,500 to 9,000 clones, approximately 65% of which are singletons, and 23% rests with the top ten. Sequenced sample: CD8+ T cells sorted from blood. Source of these receptors: a middle-aged woman in good health.

This clone turned up a few times. This chain links TRBV28 with TRBJ1-2; 8 bases match TRBD1. With 3 bases clipped from V and 4 bases from J, the junction kept 7 bases outside the gene matches. CDR1 and CDR2 (germline): MDHEN, SYDVKM. The CDR3 has 15 residues. For the CDR3, the DNA is TGTGCCAGCAGTTTGACAGGGGCGGTGGGCTATGGCTACACCTTC. Amino acids: CASSLTGAVGYGYTF.

V gene TRBV6-1 combines with J gene TRBJ2-7; the D gene could be TRBD1 or TRBD2 (5 bases each). This CDR3 has 13 residues. V was cut by 3 bases and J by 2 bases, with 8 bases left in between. The germline CDR1 and CDR2 sequences are MNHNS and SASEGT. The CDR3 region is CASSDPGPYEQYF. For the CDR3, the DNA is TGTGCCAGCAGTGACCCGGGGCCCTACGAGCAGTACTTC.

CDR3 loop: CASISLRDIYTGELFF. The CDR3 DNA reads TGTGCCAGCATTTCACTCCGGGACATTTACACCGGGGAGCTGTTTTTT. This sequence joins TRBV6-6 and TRBJ2-2, with a weak D call TRBD1 (6 bases). Trimming cost V 7 bases and J 3 bases, with 18 bases left between them. In germline, CDR1 is MNHNY, CDR2 SVGAGI (reference sequence). This CDR3 has 16 residues.

This clone showed up just once. The V call is TRBV7-8, the J call TRBJ2-5, with 7 bases fitting TRBD1. The CDR3 spans 15 residues. Trimming cost V 7 bases and J 5 bases; bases outside gene matches: 13. Germline CDR1 and CDR2: SGHVS and FQNEAQ. The CDR3 bases are TGTGCCAGCAACCTCCGGGACAGAGTCGGCGAGACCCAGTACTTC. Residues: CASNLRDRVGETQYF.

The chain is built from TRBV9 and TRBJ1-1; D remains ambiguous. The CDR3 runs 15 residues. Germline assignment: CDR1 SGDLS and CDR2 YYNGEE. Deletions cut 0 bases from V and 4 bases from J, with 13 bases between. The CDR3 sequence: CASSVAAVLGTEAFF. The CDR3, as DNA: TGTGCCAGCAGCGTAGCTGCGGTATTGGGCACTGAAGCTTTCTTT.

V and J are TRBV15 and TRBJ1-3, with unresolved D. The CDR3 runs to 13 residues. Trimming left V 8 bases short and J 4 bases short, with 12 bases between. Germline V CDR1 and CDR2: LNHNV, YYDKDF (reference sequence). CDR3 in amino acids: CATEESRGNTIYF. CDR3 DNA sequence: TGTGCCACCGAAGAATCTCGGGGAAACACCATATATTTT.

The rearrangement joins TRBV6-5 to TRBJ2-7, with D perhaps TRBD1 (6 bases). The V end was cut by 8 bases, the J end by 3 bases, with 20 bases between. The CDR3 spans 15 residues. CDR1 and CDR2 from the germline V gene are MNHEY and SVGAGI. The CDR3 sequence: CASSTTITGHYEQYF. CDR3 in DNA: TGTGCCAGCTCGACGACCATAACAGGGCACTACGAGCAGTACTTC.

V usage is TRBV13 and J usage is TRBJ2-1, with TRBD2 identical over 7 bases. The CDR3 covers 17 residues. Germline CDR1 is PRHDT and CDR2 is FYEKMQ (reference sequence). J gave up 0 bases and V 0 bases, and 5 bases lay outside the gene matches. CDR3: CASSLGAGPSSYNEQFF. CDR3 coding DNA: TGTGCCAGCAGCTTAGGAGCGGGACCGAGCTCCTACAATGAGCAGTTCTTC.

This clone is classed as medium-sized. This chain uses TRBV2 with TRBJ1-2, with 8 bases lining up with TRBD1. Germline V gene sequence: CDR1 SNHLY, CDR2 FYNNEI. The V and J ends lost 4 bases and 3 bases, in that order; junction bases with no gene match: 1. The CDR3 extends over 13 amino acids. In DNA, the CDR3 is TGTGCCAGCAGTGTGGGACAGGACTATGGCTACACCTTC. Its translation: CASSVGQDYGYTF.

This clone was observed a handful of times. The chain has TRBV28 and TRBJ1-1, with D perhaps matching TRBD1 (6 bases). The V end lost 3 bases, the J end lost 6 bases, and 11 bases lay between the germline ends. The CDR3 contains 13 residues. CDR1 and CDR2 (germline): MDHEN, SYDVKM. CDR3 bases: TGTGCCAGCAGTTTCTCTACAGGGCCTGAAGCTTTCTTT. Protein sequence: CASSFSTGPEAFF. Supplemented by reference TRBV28 and TRBJ1-1, the full variable domain reads DVKVTQSSRYLVKRTGEKVFLECVQDMDHENMFWYRQDPGLGLRLIYFSYDVKMKEKGDIPEGYSVSREKKERFSLILESASTNQTSMYLCASSFSTGPEAFFGQGTRLTVV.

V usage is TRBV7-6 and J usage is TRBJ2-7; 7 positions agree with TRBD2. Germline values: CDR1 SGHVS, CDR2 FNYEAQ. The trim removed 4 bases at V and 2 bases at J, leaving 5 bases unmatched. The CDR3 length is 14 residues. Here the CDR3 DNA reads TGTGCCAGCAGCTCAAGTGGGGGGGCCTACGAGCAGTACTTC. It codes for CASSSSGGAYEQYF.

V and J are TRBV27 and TRBJ2-1, with 9 bases identical to TRBD2. V lost 3 bases to trimming and J lost 9 bases; unmatched junction nucleotides: 6. This CDR3 comprises 14 residues. The germline V gene has CDR1 MNHEY and CDR2 SMNVEV (reference sequence). CDR3 sequence: CASSLSVAGAEQFF. DNA of the CDR3: TGTGCCAGCAGTTTGTCGGTAGCGGGAGCTGAGCAGTTCTTC.

J is TRBJ2-7 and V is TRBV5-8, with 10 bases that match TRBD1. The CDR3 is made up of 15 amino acids. Germline-derived CDR1 and CDR2 are SGHTS and YDEGEE. The V and J ends lost 4 bases and 2 bases, in that order; junction bases with no gene match: 6. In DNA, the CDR3 is TGTGCCAGCAGCACCGACAGGGGGCAAACCTACGAGCAGTACTTC. Encoded protein: CASSTDRGQTYEQYF.

The V call is TRBV7-9, the J call TRBJ2-7; D remains unclear. Germline-derived CDR1 and CDR2 are SEHNR and FQNEAQ (reference sequence). The CDR3 consists of 13 residues. V dropped 5 bases and J dropped 4 bases, with 12 bases sitting between them. In nucleotides, the CDR3 is TGTGCCAGCAGCACAACGGAGAGATACGAGCAGTACTTC. It translates to CASSTTERYEQYF.

The genes are TRBV7-9 and TRBJ2-3; 7 bases agree with TRBD2. The CDR3 has 15 residues. Germline lookup yields CDR1 SEHNR and CDR2 FQNEAQ (reference sequence). Trimming took 2 bases from V and 0 from J; bases not matched to a gene: 2. This CDR3 is CASSLPSGSTDTQYF. The CDR3 nucleotides read TGTGCCAGCAGCTTACCTAGCGGCAGCACAGATACGCAGTATTTT.

This clone was counted a few times. The rearrangement uses TRBV13 and TRBJ1-1, with D possibly matching TRBD1 (5 bases). Germline loops: CDR1 PRHDT, CDR2 FYEKMQ (reference sequence). The CDR3 loop spans 14 amino acids. V lost 0 bases, J lost 6 bases, and 11 bases lay in between. The DNA for the CDR3 is TGTGCCAGCAGCTTAGGGGGGGGGAGCGCTGAAGCTTTCTTT. Its translation is CASSLGGGSAEAFF.

The V and J genes are TRBV6-5 and TRBJ2-2, with a possible D match to TRBD2 (6 bases). In germline, CDR1 is MNHEY, CDR2 SVGAGI. Trimming cost V 2 bases and J 6 bases, with 10 bases left between them. There are 14 residues in the CDR3. The CDR3 is CASSYRELAGELFF. The CDR3, as DNA: TGTGCCAGCAGTTACCGGGAGCTAGCCGGGGAGCTGTTTTTT.

CDR3 in DNA: TGCGCCAGCAGCTTGACTCCGGGTTACAATGAGCAGTTCTTC. Translating it yields CASSLTPGYNEQFF. The genes are TRBV5-1 and TRBJ2-1; D is unresolved. This CDR3 has 14 residues. Trimming took 1 base from V and 4 from J, leaving 9 bases between them. CDR1 and CDR2 from the germline V gene are SGHRS and YFSETQ.

This clone was observed a single time. The chain has TRBV27 and TRBJ1-1, with 7 bases identical to TRBD1. Unmatched junction bases numbered 5, after V lost 2 bases and J lost 5 bases. Germline values: CDR1 MNHEY, CDR2 SMNVEV (reference sequence). The CDR3 is 14 residues long. CDR3 bases: TGTGCCAGCAGTTTAAGGACAGGCCCGACTGAAGCTTTCTTT. This encodes CASSLRTGPTEAFF.

This chain connects TRBV30 to TRBJ2-7, with D perhaps TRBD1 (5 bases). CDR1 is GTSNPN, CDR2 SVGIG, per germline (reference sequence). This CDR3 is built from 15 residues. V gave up 0 bases and J gave up 0 bases, with 12 bases separating them. CDR3 in amino acids: CAWSVADTHSYEQYF. The DNA for the CDR3 is TGTGCCTGGAGTGTTGCGGACACGCACTCCTACGAGCAGTACTTC.

By its share, this clone is medium-sized. The chain recombines TRBV29-1 with TRBJ2-2; D ambiguous. Germline values: CDR1 SQVTM, CDR2 ANQGSEA. This CDR3 region has 14 residues. V gave up 0 bases and J gave up 7 bases, with 12 bases separating them. Here the CDR3 reads CSVEDHKVIGELFF. The DNA for the CDR3 is TGCAGCGTTGAAGATCACAAAGTGATCGGGGAGCTGTTTTTT.

The chain carries TRBV5-1 and TRBJ1-1, with 9 bases identical to TRBD1. The CDR3 spans 15 residues. V lost 0 bases, J lost 4 bases, and 4 bases stayed unmatched. Germline loops: CDR1 SGHRS, CDR2 YFSETQ. This CDR3 is CASSLGTGAVTEAFF. CDR3 coding DNA: TGCGCCAGCAGCTTGGGGACAGGGGCGGTCACTGAAGCTTTCTTT.

This chain joins TRBV7-9 and TRBJ2-5; TRBD2 matches at 11 bases. The length of the CDR3 is 16 residues. J lost 4 bases, V lost 6 bases, and 10 bases had no gene match. Germline lookup yields CDR1 SEHNR and CDR2 FQNEAQ (reference sequence). Here the CDR3 DNA reads TGTGCCAGCAGAGCAACTAGCGGGAGTAGGCGAGAGACCCAGTACTTC. Residues: CASRATSGSRRETQYF.